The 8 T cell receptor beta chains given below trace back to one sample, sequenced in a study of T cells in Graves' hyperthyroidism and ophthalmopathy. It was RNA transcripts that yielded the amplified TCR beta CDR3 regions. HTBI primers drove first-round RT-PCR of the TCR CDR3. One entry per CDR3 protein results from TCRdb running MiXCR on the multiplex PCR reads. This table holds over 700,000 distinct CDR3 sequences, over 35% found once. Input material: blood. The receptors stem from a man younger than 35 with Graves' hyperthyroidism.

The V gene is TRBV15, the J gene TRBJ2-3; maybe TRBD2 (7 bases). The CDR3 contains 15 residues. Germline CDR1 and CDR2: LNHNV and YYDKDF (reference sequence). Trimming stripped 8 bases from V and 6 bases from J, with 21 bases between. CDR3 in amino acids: CATWNTDGGPDTQYF. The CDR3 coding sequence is TGTGCCACCTGGAACACTGACGGGGGGCCGGATACGCAGTATTTT.

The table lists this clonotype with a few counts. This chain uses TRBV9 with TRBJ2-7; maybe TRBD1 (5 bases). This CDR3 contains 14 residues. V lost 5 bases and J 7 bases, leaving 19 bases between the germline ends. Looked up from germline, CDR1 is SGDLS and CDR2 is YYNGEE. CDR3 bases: TGTGCCAGCAGTCGGCCGGGCCCGGACAAAGAGCAGTACTTC. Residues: CASSRPGPDKEQYF. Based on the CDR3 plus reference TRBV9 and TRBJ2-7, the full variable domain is DSGVTQTPKHLITATGQRVTLRCSPRSGDLSVYWYQQSLDQGLQFLIQYYNGEERAKGNILERFSAQQFPDLHSELNLSSLELGDSALYFCASSRPGPDKEQYFGPGTRLTVT.

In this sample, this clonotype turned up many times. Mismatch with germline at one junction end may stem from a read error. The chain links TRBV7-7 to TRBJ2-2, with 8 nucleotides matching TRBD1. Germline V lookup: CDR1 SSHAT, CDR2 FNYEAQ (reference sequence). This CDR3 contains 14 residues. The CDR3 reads CASSSGQATGELFF. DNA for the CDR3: TGTGCTAGCAGCTCGGGACAGGCTACCGGGGAGCTGTTTTTT. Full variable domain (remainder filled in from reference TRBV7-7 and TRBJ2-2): GAGVSQSPRYKVTKRGQDVTLRCDPISSHATLYWYQQALGQGPEFLTYFNYEAQPDKSGLPSDRFSAERPEGSISTLTIQRTEQRDSAMYRCASSSGQATGELFFGEGSRLTVL.

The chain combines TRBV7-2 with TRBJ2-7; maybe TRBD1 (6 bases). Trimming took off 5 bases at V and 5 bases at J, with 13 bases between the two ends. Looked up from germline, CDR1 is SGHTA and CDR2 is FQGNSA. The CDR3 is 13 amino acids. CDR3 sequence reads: CASSQTEGDEQYF. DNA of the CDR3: TGTGCCAGCAGCCAAACCGAGGGGGACGAGCAGTACTTC.

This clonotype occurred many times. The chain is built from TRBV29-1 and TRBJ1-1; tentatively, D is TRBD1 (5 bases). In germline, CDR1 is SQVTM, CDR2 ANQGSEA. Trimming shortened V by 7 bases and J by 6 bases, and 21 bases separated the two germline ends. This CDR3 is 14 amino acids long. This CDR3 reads CSAQGKRGRAEAFF. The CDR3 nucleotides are TGCAGCGCCCAAGGTAAAAGGGGTAGGGCTGAAGCTTTCTTT.

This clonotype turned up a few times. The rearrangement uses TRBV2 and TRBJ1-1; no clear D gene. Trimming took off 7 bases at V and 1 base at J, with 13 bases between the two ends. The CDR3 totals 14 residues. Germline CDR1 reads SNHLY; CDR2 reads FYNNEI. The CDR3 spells CASKWRAENTEAFF. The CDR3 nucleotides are TGTGCCAGCAAATGGCGGGCTGAGAACACTGAAGCTTTCTTT.

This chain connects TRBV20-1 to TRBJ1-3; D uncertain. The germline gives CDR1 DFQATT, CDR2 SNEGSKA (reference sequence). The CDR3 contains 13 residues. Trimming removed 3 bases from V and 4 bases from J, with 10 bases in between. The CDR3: CSASFQDGNTIYF. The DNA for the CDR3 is TGCAGTGCTAGTTTTCAGGACGGAAACACCATATATTTT.

CDR3 nucleotide sequence: TGTGCCAGCAGTCGGGCAGGGGGGACTGTTTCAAAAGAGCAGTACTTC. It is translated as CASSRAGGTVSKEQYF. The chain links TRBV9 to TRBJ2-7; perhaps TRBD1 as D (7 bases). This CDR3 is 16 amino acids long. The V end was cut by 5 bases, the J end by 7 bases, with 25 bases between. Germline V gives CDR1 SGDLS, CDR2 YYNGEE.